This T cell receptor (beta chain) was sequenced in a study of blood T cells in healthy people across ages (dated by TCRdb to the mid-2010s). Regarding the study in general: In model experiments, template switching captured roughly one uniquely barcoded TCR beta cDNA molecule for every two T cells. To avoid experimental bias, donors of different ages were spread randomly across the sequencing lanes. Four age groups were formed from the donors: young (average roughly 15 years), middle-aged (approximately 40), aged (approximately 60) and long-lived (around 80). For two donors (one aged 18 to 29 and one aged 80 or older), the study analyzed two additional independent replicas of 1 million unique cDNA reads from the same blood draw. The study measured age-related changes in TCR beta repertoire diversity using deep sequencing normalized with unique cDNA molecular identifiers.

As concerns this clonotype: Which antigen it targets is not known. No base quality values were provided; no much bigger clone lies one nucleotide off.

The roughly 39 donors, aged about 6 to 100 years, were systemically healthy Caucasian individuals from Russia. Roughly 11 milliliters of peripheral blood were drawn from each donor into EDTA-treated Vacutainer tubes. PBMCs were isolated by Ficoll-Paque density-gradient centrifugation, with at least 6.5 million obtained per sample. Trizol reagent was used to extract total RNA from the PBMCs, yielding at least 5.5 micrograms per sample. Naive CD45RAhigh/CD27high T cell percentages were measured by flow cytometry on a PBMC aliquot from every donor. Compared with germline, V lacks 4 bases and J lacks 1 base; bases without a gene match: 4. From the germline V gene, CDR1 is MGHRA and CDR2 is YSYEKL. The CDR3 covers 15 residues, taking in both the cysteine and the phenylalanine. Only the CDR3 part of the read is kept: 45 bases, read in frame from the first base. Here is what the overall study found, with its caveats: Compared with the aged group, more naive CD4+ T cells, fewer expanded clones and increased TCR diversity were shown by the long-lived group, suggesting age selection. The CMV infection status of donors was not known, potentially confounding age-related changes in expanded clonotypes. Since profiling was done on bulk unsorted PBMCs, naive and antigen-experienced compartments could not be conclusively compared. As age increased, observed TCR beta diversity per million T cells dropped in a roughly linear way, and a significant reduction was already evident by age about 40. The percentage of naive T cells measured by flow cytometry correlated strongly with observed TCR beta diversity. Estimates of total diversity based on one million sequenced T cells were regarded as lower bounds and as underestimates.

Receptors were amplified or captured by 5' RACE. The sequencer listed for this sample is Illumina HiSeq 2500. The second PCR ran for roughly 7 to 11 cycles and used a J-beta primer mix along with a sample-barcoded 5' primer. A template-switch 5' adaptor carrying 12 random nucleotides introduced a unique molecular identifier onto each TCR beta cDNA molecule. Each sample yielded at least 2.5 million CDR3-containing paired-end reads. First-strand cDNA synthesis was performed from all RNA using the Mint cDNA synthesis kit, with priming by a TRBC-specific oligonucleotide. After uracil-DNA glycosylase treatment, a first 18-cycle PCR used universal primers M1SS and BC2_uni_R on all cDNA. The study's own analysis went as follows. Each sample was normalized by randomly selecting 1 million high-quality reads, each carrying a distinct molecular identifier. Instead of being binned into consensus sequences, reads that shared molecular identifiers were thrown out. MiTCR, run with a Q25 quality threshold and the strictest error-elimination algorithm, handled CDR3 identification, clonotype clustering and error correction. A nonparametric unseen species model with Euler transformation was used to estimate lower-bound total TCR beta diversity. TCRdb reprocessed the public reads (quality trimming at Q25 with fastp, clone calling with MiXCR) and kept in-frame beta chains. Each entry merges the rows of one CDR3 protein and shows their most common DNA and genes. The authors' filters were not applied to this entry. For this sample there are about 280,000 distinct CDR3 sequences; roughly 26% appear just once. Over 25% of the sample rests with the top ten.

Sequenced sample: blood. This TCR was recovered from a woman in her seventies in good health. The chain uses TRBV4-1 and TRBJ2-3; TRBD1 fits 8 bases in the junction. The CDR3 in this case is CASSRGQGGTDTQYF. In nucleotide form, the sequence is TGCGCCAGCAGCCGAGGACAGGGCGGCACAGATACGCAGTATTTT.